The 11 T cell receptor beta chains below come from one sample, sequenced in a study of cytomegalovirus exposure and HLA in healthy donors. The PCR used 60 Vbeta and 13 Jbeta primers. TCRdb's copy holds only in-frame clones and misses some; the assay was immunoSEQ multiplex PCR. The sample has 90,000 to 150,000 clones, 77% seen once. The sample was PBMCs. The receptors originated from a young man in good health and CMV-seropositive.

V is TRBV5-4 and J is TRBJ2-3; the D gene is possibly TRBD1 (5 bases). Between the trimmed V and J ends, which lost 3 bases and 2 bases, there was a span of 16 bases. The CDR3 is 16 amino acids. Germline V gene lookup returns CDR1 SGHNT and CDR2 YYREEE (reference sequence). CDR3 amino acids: CASSSARVQDTDTQYF. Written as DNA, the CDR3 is TGTGCCAGCAGCTCAGCCAGGGTCCAGGACACAGATACGCAGTATTTT. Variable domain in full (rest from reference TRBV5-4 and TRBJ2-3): ETGVTQSPTHLIKTRGQQVTLRCSSQSGHNTVSWYQQALGQGPQFIFQYYREEENGRGNFPPRFSGLQFPNYSSELNVNALELDDSALYLCASSSARVQDTDTQYFGPGTRLTVL.

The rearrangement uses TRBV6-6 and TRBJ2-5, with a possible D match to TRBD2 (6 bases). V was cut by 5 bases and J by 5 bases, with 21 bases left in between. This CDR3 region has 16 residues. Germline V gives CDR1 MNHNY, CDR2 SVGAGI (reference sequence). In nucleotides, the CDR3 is TGTGCCAGCAGTGTATCTCCGGGACTCGATTCGGAGACCCAGTACTTC. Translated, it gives CASSVSPGLDSETQYF.

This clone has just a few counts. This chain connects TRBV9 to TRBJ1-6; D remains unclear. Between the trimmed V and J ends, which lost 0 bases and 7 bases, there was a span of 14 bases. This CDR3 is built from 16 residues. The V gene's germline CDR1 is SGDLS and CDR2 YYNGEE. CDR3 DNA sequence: TGTGCCAGCAGCGTAGATTGGGGTTCGGGGAATTCACCCCTCCACTTT. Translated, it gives CASSVDWGSGNSPLHF.

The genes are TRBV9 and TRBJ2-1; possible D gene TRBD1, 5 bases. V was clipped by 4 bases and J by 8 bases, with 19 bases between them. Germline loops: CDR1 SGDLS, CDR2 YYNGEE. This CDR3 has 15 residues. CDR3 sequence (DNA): TGTGCCAGCAGCCCCCTCGGGCTCAGGGCCGATGAGCAGTTCTTC. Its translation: CASSPLGLRADEQFF. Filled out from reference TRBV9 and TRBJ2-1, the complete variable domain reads DSGVTQTPKHLITATGQRVTLRCSPRSGDLSVYWYQQSLDQGLQFLIQYYNGEERAKGNILERFSAQQFPDLHSELNLSSLELGDSALYFCASSPLGLRADEQFFGPGTRLTVL.

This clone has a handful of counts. The CDR3, as DNA: TGTGCCAGCAGGACTAGCGAGCGCACAGATACGCAGTATTTT. This sequence encodes CASRTSERTDTQYF. This chain links TRBV27 with TRBJ2-3, with 8 bases aligning to TRBD2. The V gene end was trimmed by 6 bases and the J gene end by 1 base; junction bases not matched to a gene: 3. Germline V gene sequence: CDR1 MNHEY, CDR2 SMNVEV (reference sequence). The length of the CDR3 is 14 residues.

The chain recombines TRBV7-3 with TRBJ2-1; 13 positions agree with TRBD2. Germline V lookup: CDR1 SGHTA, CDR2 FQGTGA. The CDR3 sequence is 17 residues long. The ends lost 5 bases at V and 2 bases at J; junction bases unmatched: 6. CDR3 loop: CASSPLGLAGTYNEQFF. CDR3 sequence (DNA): TGTGCCAGCAGCCCACTGGGACTAGCGGGAACCTACAATGAGCAGTTCTTC.

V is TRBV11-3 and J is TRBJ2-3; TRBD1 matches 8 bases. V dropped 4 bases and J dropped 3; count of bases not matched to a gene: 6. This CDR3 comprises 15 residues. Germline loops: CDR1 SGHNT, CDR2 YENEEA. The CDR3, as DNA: TGTGCCAGCAGCTCCAGGGGGCTCGGGACAGATACGCAGTATTTT. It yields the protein CASSSRGLGTDTQYF.

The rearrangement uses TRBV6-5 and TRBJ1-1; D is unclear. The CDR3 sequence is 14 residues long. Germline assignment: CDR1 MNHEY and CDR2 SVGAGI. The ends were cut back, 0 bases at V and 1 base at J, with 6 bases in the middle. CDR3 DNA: TGTGCCAGCAGTTACTCGATTAGGAACACTGAAGCTTTCTTT. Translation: CASSYSIRNTEAFF.

The CDR3 region has the DNA TGTGCCAGCAGGTCTAGCGGGGACAATGAGCAGTTCTTC. It is translated as CASRSSGDNEQFF. This chain uses TRBV6-5 with TRBJ2-1; 9 bases are a match to TRBD2. After removal of 6 bases from V and 5 bases from J, the junction contained 2 bases not matched to a gene. CDR1 is MNHEY and CDR2 is SVGAGI in the germline V gene. The length of the CDR3 is 13 residues.

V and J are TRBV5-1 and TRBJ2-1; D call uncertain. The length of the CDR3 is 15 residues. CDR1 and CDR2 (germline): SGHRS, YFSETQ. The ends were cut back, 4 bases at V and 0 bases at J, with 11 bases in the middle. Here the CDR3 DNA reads TGCGCCAGCAGCCCAGGTCAGACCTCCTACAATGAGCAGTTCTTC. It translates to CASSPGQTSYNEQFF. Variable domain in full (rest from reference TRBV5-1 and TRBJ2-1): KAGVTQTPRYLIKTRGQQVTLSCSPISGHRSVSWYQQTPGQGLQFLFEYFSETQRNKGNFPGRFSGRQFSNSRSEMNVSTLELGDSALYLCASSPGQTSYNEQFFGPGTRLTVL.

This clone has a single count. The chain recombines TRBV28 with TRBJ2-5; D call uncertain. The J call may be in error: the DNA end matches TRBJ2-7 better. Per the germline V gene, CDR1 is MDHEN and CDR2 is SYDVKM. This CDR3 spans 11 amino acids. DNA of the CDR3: TGTGCCAGCACCTGGGCCTACGAGCAGTACTTC. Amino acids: CASTWAYEQYF.